This TCR beta chain appears in the sequencing data of a study of Graves' ophthalmopathy and Graves' hyperthyroidism. TCR beta CDR3 amplification used RNA transcripts. The first round was an RT-PCR with HTBI primers, and the second round was a multiplex PCR. TCRdb re-analysed the multiplex PCR reads in MiXCR, keeping a single row per CDR3 protein. The top ten clones hold 40% to 45% of a sample with about 740,000 distinct CDR3 sequences, 40% of them seen once. This clonotype came up a few times. Its target is not known. The germline V gene has CDR1 SEHNR and CDR2 FQNEAQ (reference sequence). V lost 5 bases, J lost 6 bases, and 15 bases stayed unmatched. The CDR3 consists of 16 residues. Study-wide results and caveats: A classifier, a 13-signature model, separated ophthalmopathy from stable hyperthyroidism with approximately 88% sensitivity and about 83% specificity. Blood also contained most of the expanded thyroid clonotypes above 0.001 frequency.

Sequenced: peripheral blood. The receptor was isolated from an adult man with Graves' ophthalmopathy. The chain combines TRBV7-9 with TRBJ2-5; TRBD1 agrees at 7 bases. The CDR3 here is CASSPKTDRARKTQYF. CDR3 bases: TGTGCCAGCAGCCCCAAAACCGACAGGGCTCGGAAGACCCAGTACTTC. Complete variable domain (other parts from reference TRBV7-9 and TRBJ2-5): DTGVSQNPRHKITKRGQNVTFRCDPISEHNRLYWYRQTLGQGPEFLTYFQNEAQLEKSRLLSDRFSAERPKGSFSTLEIQRTEQGDSAMYLCASSPKTDRARKTQYFGPGTRLLVL.